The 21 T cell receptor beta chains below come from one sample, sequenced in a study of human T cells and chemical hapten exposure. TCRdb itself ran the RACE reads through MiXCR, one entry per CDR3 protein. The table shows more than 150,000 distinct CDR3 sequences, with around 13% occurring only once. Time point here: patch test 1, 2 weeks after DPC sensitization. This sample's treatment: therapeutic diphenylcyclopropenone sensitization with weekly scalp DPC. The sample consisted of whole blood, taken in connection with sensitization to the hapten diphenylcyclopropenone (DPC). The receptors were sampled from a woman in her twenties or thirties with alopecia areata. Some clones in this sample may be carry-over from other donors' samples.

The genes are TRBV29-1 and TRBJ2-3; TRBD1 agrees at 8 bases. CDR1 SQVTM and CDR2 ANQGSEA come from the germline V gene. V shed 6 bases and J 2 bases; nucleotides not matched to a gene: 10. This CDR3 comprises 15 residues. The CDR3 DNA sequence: TGCAGCGTCACTAAAACAGGGGGTTACACAGATACGCAGTATTTT. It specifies CSVTKTGGYTDTQYF.

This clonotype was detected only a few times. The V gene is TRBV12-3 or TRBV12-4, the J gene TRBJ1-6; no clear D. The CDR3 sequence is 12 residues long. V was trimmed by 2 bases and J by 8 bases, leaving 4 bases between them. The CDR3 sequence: CASSLLYSPLHF. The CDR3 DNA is TGTGCCAGCAGTTTACTATATTCACCCCTCCACTTT.

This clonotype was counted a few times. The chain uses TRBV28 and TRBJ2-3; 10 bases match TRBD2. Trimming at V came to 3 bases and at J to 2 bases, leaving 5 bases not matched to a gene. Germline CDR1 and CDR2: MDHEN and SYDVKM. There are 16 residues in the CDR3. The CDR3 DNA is TGTGCCAGCAGTTTCGCTAGCGGGGGATACACAGATACGCAGTATTTT. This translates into CASSFASGGYTDTQYF. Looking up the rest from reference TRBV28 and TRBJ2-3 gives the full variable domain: DVKVTQSSRYLVKRTGEKVFLECVQDMDHENMFWYRQDPGLGLRLIYFSYDVKMKEKGDIPEGYSVSREKKERFSLILESASTNQTSMYLCASSFASGGYTDTQYFGPGTRLTVL.

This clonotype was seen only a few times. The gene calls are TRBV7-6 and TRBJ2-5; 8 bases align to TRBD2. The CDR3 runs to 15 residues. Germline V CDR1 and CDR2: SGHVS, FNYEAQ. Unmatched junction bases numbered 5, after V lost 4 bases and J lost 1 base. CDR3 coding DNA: TGTGCCAGCAGCTCGGTAGCGGGGAGCCAAGAGACCCAGTACTTC. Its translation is CASSSVAGSQETQYF.

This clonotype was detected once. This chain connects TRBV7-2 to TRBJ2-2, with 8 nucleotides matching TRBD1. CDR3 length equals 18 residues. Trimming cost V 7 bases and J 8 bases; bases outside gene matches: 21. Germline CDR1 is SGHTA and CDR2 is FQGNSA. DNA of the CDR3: TGTGCCAGCACGCCGAGAAGTCAGGGGGCCCGTAGCGGAGGGGAGCTGTTTTTT. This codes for CASTPRSQGARSGGELFF.

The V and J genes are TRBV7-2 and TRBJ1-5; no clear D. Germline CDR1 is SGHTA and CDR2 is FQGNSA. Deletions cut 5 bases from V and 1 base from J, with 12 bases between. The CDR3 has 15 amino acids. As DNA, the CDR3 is TGTGCCAGCAGCCCCCTCCGGGGAAGCAATCAGCCCCAGCATTTT. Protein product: CASSPLRGSNQPQHF.

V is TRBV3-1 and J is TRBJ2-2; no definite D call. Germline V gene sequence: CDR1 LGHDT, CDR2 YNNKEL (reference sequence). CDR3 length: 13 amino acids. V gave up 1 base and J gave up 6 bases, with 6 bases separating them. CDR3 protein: CASSQVGSGELFF. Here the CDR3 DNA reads TGTGCCAGCAGCCAAGTTGGATCCGGGGAGCTGTTTTTT.

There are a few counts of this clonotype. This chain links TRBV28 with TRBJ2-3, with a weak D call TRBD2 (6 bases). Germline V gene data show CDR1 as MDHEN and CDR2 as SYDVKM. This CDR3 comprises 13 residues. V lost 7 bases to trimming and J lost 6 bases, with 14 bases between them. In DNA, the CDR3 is TGTGCCAGCAACGGGAGCCCCATGGATACGCAGTATTTT. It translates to CASNGSPMDTQYF.

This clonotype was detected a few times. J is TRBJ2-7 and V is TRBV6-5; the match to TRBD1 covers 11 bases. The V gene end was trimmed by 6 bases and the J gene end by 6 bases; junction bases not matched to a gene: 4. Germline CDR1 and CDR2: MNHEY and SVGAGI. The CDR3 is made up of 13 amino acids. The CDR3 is CASRGQGVPEQYF. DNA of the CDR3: TGTGCCAGCAGGGGACAGGGGGTCCCCGAGCAGTACTTC.

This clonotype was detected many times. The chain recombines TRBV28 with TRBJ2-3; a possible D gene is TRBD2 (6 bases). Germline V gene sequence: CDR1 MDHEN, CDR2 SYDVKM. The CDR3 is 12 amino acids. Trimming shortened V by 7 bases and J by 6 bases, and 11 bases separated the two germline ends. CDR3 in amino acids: CASTTSGDTQYF. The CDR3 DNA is TGTGCCAGCACTACAAGCGGGGATACGCAGTATTTT. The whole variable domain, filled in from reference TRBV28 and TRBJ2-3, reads DVKVTQSSRYLVKRTGEKVFLECVQDMDHENMFWYRQDPGLGLRLIYFSYDVKMKEKGDIPEGYSVSREKKERFSLILESASTNQTSMYLCASTTSGDTQYFGPGTRLTVL.

CDR3 coding DNA: TGTGCCAGCAGCTTCAGGACTAGCGGGGGCCTGGAGACCCAGTACTTC. Translated: CASSFRTSGGLETQYF. The chain links TRBV11-2 to TRBJ2-5; TRBD2 aligns across 13 bases. Germline V CDR1 and CDR2: SGHAT, FQNNGV. The CDR3 length is 16 residues. The V segment lost 3 bases and the J segment 5 bases; nucleotides outside the gene matches: 6.

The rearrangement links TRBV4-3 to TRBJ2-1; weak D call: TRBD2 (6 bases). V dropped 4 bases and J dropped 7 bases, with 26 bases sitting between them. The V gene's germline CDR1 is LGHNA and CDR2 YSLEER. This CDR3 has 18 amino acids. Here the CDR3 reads CASSRRAPGGIGSNEQFF. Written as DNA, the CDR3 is TGCGCCAGCAGCCGTCGAGCGCCTGGGGGGATTGGGAGTAATGAGCAGTTCTTC.

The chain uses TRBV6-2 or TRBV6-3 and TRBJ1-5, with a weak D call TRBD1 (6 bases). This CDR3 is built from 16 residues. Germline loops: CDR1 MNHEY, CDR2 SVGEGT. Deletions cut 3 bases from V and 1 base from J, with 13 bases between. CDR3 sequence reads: CASSYEQGLSNQPQHF. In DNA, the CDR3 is TGTGCCAGCAGTTATGAACAGGGCCTGAGCAATCAGCCCCAGCATTTT.

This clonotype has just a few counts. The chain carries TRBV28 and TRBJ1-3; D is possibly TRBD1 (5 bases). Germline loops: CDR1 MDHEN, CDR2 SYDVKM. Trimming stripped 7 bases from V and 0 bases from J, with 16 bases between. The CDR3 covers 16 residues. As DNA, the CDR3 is TGTGCCAGCAATCGCATGGGGGGGAGCTCTGGAAACACCATATATTTT. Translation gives CASNRMGGSSGNTIYF.

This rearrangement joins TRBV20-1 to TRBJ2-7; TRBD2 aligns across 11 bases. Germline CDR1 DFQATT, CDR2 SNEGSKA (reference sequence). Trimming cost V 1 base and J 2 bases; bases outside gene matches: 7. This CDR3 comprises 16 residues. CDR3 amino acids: CSARGQLAGVAYEQYF. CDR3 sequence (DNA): TGCAGTGCTAGAGGCCAACTAGCGGGAGTAGCCTACGAGCAGTACTTC.

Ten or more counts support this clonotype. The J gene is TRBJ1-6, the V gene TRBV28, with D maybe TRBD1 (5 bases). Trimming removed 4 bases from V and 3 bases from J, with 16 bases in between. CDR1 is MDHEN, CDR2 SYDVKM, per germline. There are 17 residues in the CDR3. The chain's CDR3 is CASSSLGVELYNSPLHF. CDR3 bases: TGTGCCAGCAGTTCGCTGGGGGTGGAACTCTATAATTCACCCCTCCACTTT. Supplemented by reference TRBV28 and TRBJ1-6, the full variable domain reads DVKVTQSSRYLVKRTGEKVFLECVQDMDHENMFWYRQDPGLGLRLIYFSYDVKMKEKGDIPEGYSVSREKKERFSLILESASTNQTSMYLCASSSLGVELYNSPLHFGNGTRLTVT.

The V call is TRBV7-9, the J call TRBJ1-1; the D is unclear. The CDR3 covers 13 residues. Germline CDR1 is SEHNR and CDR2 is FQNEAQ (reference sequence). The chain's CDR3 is CAAHQNVNTEAFF. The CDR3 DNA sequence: TGTGCTGCCCACCAGAACGTGAACACTGAAGCTTTCTTT.

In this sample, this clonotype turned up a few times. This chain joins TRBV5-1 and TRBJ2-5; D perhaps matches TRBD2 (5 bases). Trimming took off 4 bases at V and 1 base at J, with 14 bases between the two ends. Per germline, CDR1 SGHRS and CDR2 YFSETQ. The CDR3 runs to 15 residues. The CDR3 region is CASSKSGAFQETQYF. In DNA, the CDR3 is TGCGCCAGCAGCAAAAGCGGCGCCTTCCAAGAGACCCAGTACTTC.

The CDR3 DNA is TGCAGCGTTGATTTGATGGTCCAAGAGACCCAGTACTTC. Translating it yields CSVDLMVQETQYF. The V call is TRBV29-1, the J call TRBJ2-5; no definite D call. V lost 3 bases and J 1 base, leaving 9 bases between the germline ends. The CDR3 is 13 amino acids. From germline, CDR1 is SQVTM and CDR2 ANQGSEA.

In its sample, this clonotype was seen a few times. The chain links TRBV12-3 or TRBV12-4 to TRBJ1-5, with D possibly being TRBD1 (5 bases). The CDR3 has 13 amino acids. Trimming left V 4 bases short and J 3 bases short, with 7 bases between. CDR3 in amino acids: CASSYRFNQPQHF. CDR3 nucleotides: TGTGCCAGCAGTTACAGGTTCAATCAGCCCCAGCATTTT.

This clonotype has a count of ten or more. The CDR3 here is CASRAGTVGYGYTF. The CDR3 DNA follows: TGTGCCAGCAGGGCCGGGACAGTGGGCTATGGCTACACCTTC. The V and J genes are TRBV28 and TRBJ1-2, with 7 bases that match TRBD1. The CDR3 spans 14 residues. V lost 6 bases to trimming and J lost 4 bases; unmatched junction nucleotides: 8. The germline gives CDR1 MDHEN, CDR2 SYDVKM.